Below are 20 T cell receptor beta chains sequenced from a single sample in a study of radiation and T cells in renal cell carcinoma. Assay: immunoSEQ multiplex PCR; the TCRdb copy retains only in-frame clones and omits some. The repertoire holds tens of thousands of clones, 65% to 80% seen once, with less than 7.5% in the top ten. Time point reported: baseline pretreatment blood. Treatment of the sample: 15 Gy SBRT to primary tumor, nephrectomy 4 weeks later. The specimen comprised blood, sampled from a patient whose treatment included radiotherapy and nephrectomy. Receptor source: a man between 60 and 75 years old with renal cell carcinoma.

The rearrangement links TRBV19 to TRBJ2-1; 10 positions agree with TRBD1. Trimming took 3 bases from V and 16 from J; bases not matched to a gene: 12. In germline, CDR1 is LNHDA, CDR2 SQIVND (reference sequence). The CDR3 runs to 14 residues. The CDR3 nucleotides are TGTGCCAGTAGTATCAACTATCGACAGGGGGCTTGTTTCTTC. This gives the protein CASSINYRQGACFF.

The V call is TRBV5-1, the J call TRBJ1-1, with D possibly TRBD1 on 6 matching bases. CDR1 is SGHRS and CDR2 is YFSETQ in the germline V gene. Trimming cost V 3 bases and J 2 bases, with 11 bases left between them. This CDR3 comprises 14 residues. Written as DNA, the CDR3 is TGCGCCAGCAGCTCACAGGGCGTAAACACTGAAGCTTTCTTT. This sequence encodes CASSSQGVNTEAFF.

V usage is TRBV7-2 and J usage is TRBJ2-3; D remains ambiguous. The CDR3 totals 15 residues. Germline CDR1 SGHTA, CDR2 FQGNSA. The V and J ends lost 5 bases and 0 bases respectively, with 12 bases between them. CDR3 protein: CASSGVGKSTDTQYF. Here the CDR3 DNA reads TGTGCCAGCAGCGGCGTGGGGAAAAGCACAGATACGCAGTATTTT.

CDR3 protein: CAISAQGDGEQFF. The CDR3 bases are TGTGCCATCAGTGCACAGGGGGACGGCGAGCAGTTCTTC. The V call is TRBV10-3, the J call TRBJ2-1; 8 nucleotides match TRBD1. The V gene end was trimmed by 4 bases and the J gene end by 10 bases; junction bases not matched to a gene: 6. Germline values: CDR1 ENHRY, CDR2 SYGVKD. The CDR3 is made up of 13 amino acids.

The rearrangement joins TRBV5-6 to TRBJ1-2; tentative D call: TRBD1 (5 bases). Trimming cost V 4 bases and J 2 bases, with 18 bases left between them. Germline CDR1 SGHDT, CDR2 YYEEEE. The CDR3 totals 16 residues. CDR3 sequence reads: CASSRGKGRDNYGYTF. CDR3 sequence (DNA): TGTGCCAGCAGCCGTGGAAAGGGACGGGACAACTATGGCTACACCTTC.

V and J are TRBV10-2 and TRBJ2-7, with D perhaps TRBD2 (5 bases). Germline CDR1 WSHSY, CDR2 SAAADI. The V and J ends lost 5 bases and 7 bases respectively, with 15 bases between them. The CDR3 is 13 residues long. CDR3 coding DNA: TGCGCCAGCAGTTTAACGGGAATGGAAGAGCAGTACGTC. As protein: CASSLTGMEEQYV.

CDR3 in amino acids: CASSAGLAVLNEQFF. The CDR3 DNA is TGTGCCAGCAGTGCGGGACTAGCGGTGCTCAATGAGCAGTTCTTC. V gene TRBV6-5 combines with J gene TRBJ2-1; TRBD2 matches at 11 bases. Germline CDR1 MNHEY, CDR2 SVGAGI. CDR3 length: 15 residues. With V trimmed by 5 bases and J by 6 bases, 6 bases remained unmatched.

This chain connects TRBV9 to TRBJ1-6, with unresolved D. The CDR3 runs 14 residues. Looked up from germline, CDR1 is SGDLS and CDR2 is YYNGEE. Trimming shortened V by 0 bases and J by 5 bases, and 6 bases separated the two germline ends. CDR3 sequence: CASSVGWDNSPLHF. The CDR3 bases are TGTGCCAGCAGCGTAGGGTGGGATAATTCACCCCTCCACTTT.

The V and J genes are TRBV10-3 and TRBJ2-1; 8 positions match TRBD2. The CDR3 has 15 amino acids. With 3 bases clipped from V and 6 bases from J, the junction kept 7 bases outside the gene matches. CDR1 ENHRY and CDR2 SYGVKD come from the germline V gene. The CDR3 loop reads CAISERRGVSNEQFF. CDR3 nucleotides: TGTGCCATCAGTGAAAGGCGGGGGGTTTCCAATGAGCAGTTCTTC.

The V call is TRBV7-9, the J call TRBJ2-3; the match to TRBD2 covers 10 bases. CDR1 SEHNR and CDR2 FQNEAQ come from the germline V gene (reference sequence). The V gene end was trimmed by 11 bases and the J gene end by 1 base; junction bases not matched to a gene: 18. CDR3 size: 18 residues. CDR3: CAVAGLAGATLGTDTQYF. In DNA, the CDR3 is TGTGCCGTAGCAGGGCTAGCGGGAGCAACTCTGGGCACAGATACGCAGTATTTT.

This clone has more than one count but fewer than ten. The J gene is TRBJ1-1, the V gene TRBV29-1, with 7 bases aligning to TRBD1. This CDR3 comprises 12 residues. The J segment lost 6 bases and the V segment lost 5 bases, leaving 6 bases of the junction unmatched. CDR1 and CDR2 from the germline V gene are SQVTM and ANQGSEA. CDR3 coding DNA: TGCAGCGTTAGGGACAGCGGGTCTGAAGCTTTCTTT. Its translation is CSVRDSGSEAFF.

This rearrangement joins TRBV5-1 to TRBJ2-1; TRBD2 matches at 10 bases. This CDR3 is 17 amino acids long. Germline V CDR1 and CDR2: SGHRS, YFSETQ. V shed 1 base and J 0 bases; nucleotides not matched to a gene: 4. The CDR3 spells CASSLTEREGSYNEQFF. The CDR3 region has the DNA TGCGCCAGCAGCTTGACAGAGCGGGAGGGCTCCTACAATGAGCAGTTCTTC.

This rearrangement joins TRBV19 to TRBJ2-7; 9 bases line up with TRBD1. Germline V gene sequence: CDR1 LNHDA, CDR2 SQIVND (reference sequence). V lost 6 bases and J lost 12; bases outside the gene matches: 9. The CDR3 is 12 residues long. The CDR3 is CASSAGTGSRYF. CDR3 DNA sequence: TGTGCCAGTAGCGCCGGGACAGGGTCCCGGTACTTC.

V gene TRBV19 combines with J gene TRBJ2-3; D uncertain. Germline lookup yields CDR1 LNHDA and CDR2 SQIVND (reference sequence). The CDR3 length is 15 residues. Trimming removed 6 bases at V and 4 bases at J, with 17 bases between. CDR3 protein: CASRKGRSGPDTQYF. The CDR3 DNA follows: TGTGCCAGTAGGAAGGGTAGGTCTGGCCCAGATACGCAGTATTTT.

The V call is TRBV11-3, the J call TRBJ2-5; 14 nucleotides agree with TRBD2. CDR1 is SGHNT, CDR2 YENEEA, per germline. This CDR3 is built from 19 residues. V lost 0 bases to trimming and J lost 5 bases; unmatched junction nucleotides: 11. The CDR3 nucleotides read TGTGCCAGCAGCTTAGATTTGACTAGCGGGAGGGGTCTAGGCGAGACCCAGTACTTC. Protein product: CASSLDLTSGRGLGETQYF.

The V call is TRBV15, the J call TRBJ2-3; D call uncertain. Trimming pared 9 bases from V and 5 bases from J, leaving 21 bases between. In germline, CDR1 is LNHNV, CDR2 YYDKDF (reference sequence). The CDR3 consists of 15 residues. The DNA of the CDR3 is TGTGCCACTTCCCGGCCGGGTGATCGGAGAGATACGCAGTATTTT. Protein product: CATSRPGDRRDTQYF.

The chain carries TRBV5-6 and TRBJ1-4; TRBD1 matches at 9 bases. The germline gives CDR1 SGHDT, CDR2 YYEEEE. The CDR3 runs to 12 residues. J lost 13 bases, V lost 4 bases, and 5 bases had no gene match. CDR3 nucleotide sequence: TGTGCCAGCAGCGCGCGACAGGGGGGACTGTTTTTT. Translated: CASSARQGGLFF.

This chain uses TRBV5-1 with TRBJ2-7, with D tentatively TRBD1 (5 bases). This CDR3 region has 13 residues. V lost 3 bases, J lost 3 bases, and 10 bases lay in between. Germline V CDR1 and CDR2: SGHRS, YFSETQ. The CDR3 sequence is CASSYQGDYEQYF. For the CDR3, the DNA is TGCGCCAGCAGCTATCAGGGCGACTACGAGCAGTACTTC.

About this clone itself: This may stem from a read error, because a much larger clone lies one nucleotide away. The CDR3 spells CASSPSGTSTDTQYF. CDR3 DNA: TGTGCCAGCAGCCCTAGCGGGACTAGCACAGATACGCAGTATTTT. The rearrangement links TRBV11-3 to TRBJ2-3; TRBD2 matches at 9 bases. CDR3 size: 15 residues. Germline CDR1 reads SGHNT; CDR2 reads YENEEA. The V segment lost 5 bases and the J segment 0 bases; nucleotides outside the gene matches: 3.

The chain links TRBV9 to TRBJ2-5; D perhaps matches TRBD2 (7 bases). This CDR3 has 16 amino acids. The V end was cut by 3 bases, the J end by 2 bases, with 17 bases between. Germline V CDR1 and CDR2: SGDLS, YYNGEE. The CDR3 sequence: CASSDLLGGGQETQYF. The CDR3 DNA reads as TGTGCCAGCAGCGACCTGTTAGGGGGGGGGCAAGAGACCCAGTACTTC.